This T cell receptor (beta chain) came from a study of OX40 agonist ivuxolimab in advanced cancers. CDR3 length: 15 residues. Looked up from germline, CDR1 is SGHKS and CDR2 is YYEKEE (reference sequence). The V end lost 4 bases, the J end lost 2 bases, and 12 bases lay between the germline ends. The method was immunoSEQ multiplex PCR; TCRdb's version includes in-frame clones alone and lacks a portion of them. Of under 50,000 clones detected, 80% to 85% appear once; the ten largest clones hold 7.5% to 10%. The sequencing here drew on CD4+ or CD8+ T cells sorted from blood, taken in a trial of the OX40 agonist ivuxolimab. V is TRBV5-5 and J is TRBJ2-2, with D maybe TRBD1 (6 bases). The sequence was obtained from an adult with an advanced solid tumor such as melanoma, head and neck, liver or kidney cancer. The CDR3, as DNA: TGTGCCAGCAGCCCCCAGGGGTCAAACACCGGGGAGCTGTTTTTT. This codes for CASSPQGSNTGELFF.